This paragraph reports one T cell receptor beta chain. Antigen specificity is unknown. Patients with autoimmune history or systemic immunosuppression were excluded. The study sampled blood at baseline, cycle 4 day 1, and cycle 7 day 1. The CDR3 is 13 residues long. Deletions cut 8 bases from V and 0 bases from J, with 8 bases between. Germline V gene sequence: CDR1 MNHEY, CDR2 SVGAGI. This sample is drawn from a study of OX40 agonist ivuxolimab in advanced cancers. The study, taken as a whole, reports: Clonal expansion from baseline to week 6 occurred in both CD4+ and CD8+ T cells. More expanded clones were found, on average, in CD8+ than in CD4+ T cells.

TCRdb's copy holds only in-frame clones and misses some; the assay was immunoSEQ multiplex PCR. Seen here are about 65,000 clones, roughly 89% observed once, and the top ten hold 1% to 1.2%. The material was CD4+ or CD8+ T cells sorted from blood, obtained in a trial of the OX40 agonist ivuxolimab. The sequence derives from an adult with an advanced solid tumor such as melanoma, head and neck, liver or kidney cancer. This rearrangement joins TRBV6-5 to TRBJ1-5; no reliable D call. The CDR3: CASSLNSNQPQHF. The CDR3 bases are TGTGCCAGCTCCCTGAATAGCAATCAGCCCCAGCATTTT.